Following are 27 T cell receptor beta chains from one sample sequenced in a study of tumor-infiltrating lymphocytes in primary liver carcinoma. Production of TCR beta cDNA used around 500 ng total RNA together with a constant-region primer. Amplification in three nested multiplex PCR rounds with slightly modified ARM-PCR gave rise to TCR beta libraries. For roughly 10 cycles apiece, the opening two PCR rounds ran with TRBV1-TRBV30 forward primers and a C-beta reverse primer. MiXCR, applied by TCRdb to the multiplex PCR reads, yields one record per CDR3 protein. The sample comprises more than 20,000 distinct CDR3 sequences, 80% of which are singletons, and approximately 34% rests with the top ten. Investigators took RNA and DNA out together from 20-30 mg of unsorted bulk tissue. Material: liver tumor tissue from sampling region 2. Noted subset: tumor region T2, inferior pole. Receptors originate from a woman in her thirties with primary liver carcinoma and hepatitis B virus infection.

In regard to this clonotype: One end of the junction does not line up with germline, which may come from a read error. J is TRBJ2-7 and V is TRBV6-5; D is possibly TRBD1 (6 bases). CDR1 MNHEY and CDR2 SVGAGI come from the germline V gene. This CDR3 has 15 residues. The CDR3, as DNA: TGTTCCAGCAGTTACATGGACAGCAGCTCCTACGCGCAGTACTTC. Translated: CSSSYMDSSSYAQYF.

The chain is built from TRBV5-6 and TRBJ2-3; possibly TRBD2 for D (5 bases). This CDR3 region has 12 residues. CDR1 and CDR2 from the germline V gene are SGHDT and YYEEEE. The chain's CDR3 is CFSSLRADTQYF. The CDR3 DNA follows: TGTTTCAGCAGCTTGAGGGCAGATACGCAGTATTTT.

This clonotype was observed at least ten times. This rearrangement joins TRBV30 to TRBJ1-1; no clear D. Trimming left V 2 bases short and J 1 base short, with 5 bases between. In germline, CDR1 is GTSNPN, CDR2 SVGIG (reference sequence). The CDR3 extends over 12 amino acids. CDR3 loop: CAWSRQNTEAFF. As DNA, the CDR3 is TGTGCCTGGAGTCGGCAGAACACTGAAGCTTTCTTT. Full variable domain (rest looked up from reference TRBV30 and TRBJ1-1): SQTIHQWPATLVQPVGSPLSLECTVEGTSNPNLYWYRQAAGRGLQLLFYSVGIGQISSEVPQNLSASRPQDRQFILSSKKLLLSDSGFYLCAWSRQNTEAFFGQGTRLTVV.

Concerning this clonotype: A much larger clone lies one base from this, so it may be a read error. The chain joins TRBV9 to TRBJ2-1; D is unclear. The germline V gene encodes CDR1 SGDLS and CDR2 YYNGEE. The CDR3 runs 16 residues. Here the CDR3 reads CASSVARGVGLNKQFF. The CDR3 coding sequence is TGTGCCAGCAGCGTAGCCCGAGGAGTTGGGCTCAATAAGCAGTTCTTC.

Note on this clonotype: No conserved phenylalanine or tryptophan ends this CDR3, so it is likely a read error. No DNA is shown, since the ends of the CDR3 on it are uncertain; the CDR3 is the one TCRdb lists. The rearrangement uses TRBV11-2 and TRBJ1-4; the table assigns TRBD1, which was not confirmed against the DNA. The CDR3 is 12 amino acids long, termini counted. Germline CDR1 is SGHAT and CDR2 is FQNNGV. CDR3 residues: CASSPLGGKLYL.

The CDR3 here is CVSSYGGSGRGTEAFF. CDR3 bases: TGTGTTAGCAGTTACGGGGGCAGCGGTAGAGGAACTGAAGCTTTCTTT. This chain links TRBV6-5 with TRBJ1-1; D may be TRBD1 (6 bases). This CDR3 has 16 amino acids. From germline, CDR1 is MNHEY and CDR2 SVGAGI.

This clonotype has just a few counts. The V and J genes are TRBV10-3 and TRBJ2-5; no definite D call. Germline CDR1 is ENHRY and CDR2 is SYGVKD. The CDR3 is 15 residues long. Between the trimmed V and J ends, which lost 0 bases and 11 bases, there was a span of 19 bases. The CDR3 loop is CAISESATRQEAQYF. CDR3 sequence (DNA): TGTGCCATCAGTGAGTCTGCTACCAGACAAGAGGCACAGTACTTC.

This clonotype was seen only a few times. The V call is TRBV20-1, the J call TRBJ2-1, with D perhaps being TRBD1 or TRBD2 (5 bases each). This CDR3 is built from 14 residues. From germline, CDR1 is DFQATT and CDR2 SNEGSKA (reference sequence). The V end lost 7 bases, the J end lost 1 base, and 14 bases lay between the germline ends. The CDR3 here is CSDTGARSYNEQFF. Written as DNA, the CDR3 is TGCAGTGATACCGGGGCGAGGTCCTACAATGAGCAGTTCTTC.

Many counts were recorded for this clonotype. A junction boundary mismatches the germline segment, possibly from a read error. The chain joins TRBV11-2 to TRBJ2-7, with 9 bases fitting TRBD1. This CDR3 region has 17 residues. CDR1 is SGHAT, CDR2 FQNNGV, per germline. In nucleotides, the CDR3 is TGTGCCAGCAGCATCGACCCGCCGGGACAGGGAAGCTACGAGCAGCACTTC. Translating gives CASSIDPPGQGSYEQHF.

Comment on this clonotype: The junction departs from germline at one end; a sequencing error may be responsible. The V call is TRBV6-5, the J call TRBJ2-3; D ambiguous. Germline lookup yields CDR1 MNHEY and CDR2 SVGAGI. This CDR3 spans 13 amino acids. This chain's CDR3 is CASNPDLTDTQYF. CDR3 DNA: TGTGCCAGCAATCCCGACTTAACAGATACTCAGTATTTT.

Turning to this clonotype: Germline is not matched at one junction end, which may reflect a read error. V and J are TRBV28 and TRBJ2-7, with unresolved D. The CDR3 is 17 amino acids. Germline CDR1 and CDR2: MDHEN and SYDVKM. In DNA, the CDR3 is TGTGTCAGCTGCCTCCCTTCGGACGGATGGTACTCCTACGAGCAGTACTTC. It yields the protein CVSCLPSDGWYSYEQYF.

CDR3 sequence reads: CASGHGTGELFF. The CDR3 DNA is TGCGCCAGCGGACATGGGACCGGGGAGCTGTTTTTT. The chain carries TRBV4-3 and TRBJ2-2; a possible D gene is TRBD1 (5 bases). From germline, CDR1 is LGHNA and CDR2 YSLEER. The CDR3 has 12 amino acids. The V gene lost 8 bases and the J gene lost 5 bases, with 9 bases spanning the gap.

This clonotype has ten or more counts. V and J are TRBV2 and TRBJ2-7; D ambiguous. Germline CDR1 SNHLY, CDR2 FYNNEI. The V end was cut by 7 bases, the J end by 3 bases, with 13 bases between. CDR3 length: 13 amino acids. The CDR3 loop is CASTPGFNYEQYF. In DNA, the CDR3 is TGTGCCAGCACCCCGGGCTTCAACTACGAGCAGTACTTC.

Points on this clonotype: A junction end diverges from the germline sequence, so it may reflect a read error. The J gene is TRBJ2-3, the V gene TRBV7-8, with 8 positions matching TRBD2. The CDR3 runs to 16 residues. CDR1 and CDR2 from the germline V gene are SGHVS and FQNEAQ. The CDR3 sequence is CASSLGTGGPSDTQYF. Written as DNA, the CDR3 is TGTGCCAGCAGCTTAGGAACGGGAGGGCCTAGTGATACGCAGTATTTC.

This clonotype was detected only once. An end of the junction does not agree with germline; a read error may underlie this. The genes are TRBV4-3 and TRBJ2-7; D call uncertain. Germline-derived CDR1 and CDR2 are LGHNA and YSLEER. This CDR3 is built from 16 residues. The CDR3 loop reads CANSQDTHSLPYDQYF. The CDR3 DNA is TGCGCCAACAGCCAAGATACACACAGTCTCCCCTACGATCAGTACTTC.

At least ten counts were recorded for this clonotype. This could be a read error, since a much larger clone is one nucleotide away. V and J are TRBV7-9 and TRBJ2-3; maybe TRBD1 (5 bases). Germline loops: CDR1 SEHNR, CDR2 FQNEAQ (reference sequence). The CDR3 has 13 amino acids. Written as DNA, the CDR3 is TGTGCCAGCAGCTTACAGGGCACAGATACGCAGTGTTTT. It specifies CASSLQGTDTQCF. The full variable domain, completed using reference TRBV7-9 and TRBJ2-3, is DTGVSQNPRHKITKRGQNVTFRCDPISEHNRLYWYRQTLGQGPEFLTYFQNEAQLEKSRLLSDRFSAERPKGSFSTLEIQRTEQGDSAMYLCASSLQGTDTQCFGPGTRLTVL.

A word on this clonotype: The conserved final phenylalanine or tryptophan is absent from the CDR3, which likely points to a read error. The V and J genes are TRBV5-6 and TRBJ2-2; possibly TRBD2 for D (5 bases). The CDR3 covers 15 residues. Germline CDR1 is SGHDT and CDR2 is YYEEEE. The CDR3 here is CASSLALRFTGKLFC. CDR3 DNA: TGTGCCAGCAGCTTGGCACTCAGATTCACCGGGAAGCTGTTTTGT.

For this clonotype: A much larger clone differs from this one at a single base, so this may be a read error. The gene calls are TRBV2 and TRBJ1-1; D is undetermined. The CDR3 has 12 amino acids. Per germline, CDR1 SNHLY and CDR2 FYNNEI. This CDR3 reads CASKSLASEALF. The DNA for the CDR3 is TGTGCCAGCAAATCTTTGGCGAGTGAAGCTCTCTTT.

A remark on this clonotype: The junction departs from germline at one end; a sequencing error may be responsible. This rearrangement joins TRBV11-3 to TRBJ2-1, with 12 bases identical to TRBD2. The CDR3 totals 15 residues. Germline V CDR1 and CDR2: SGHNT, YENEEA. This chain's CDR3 is CASSRLAGVGYWQIF. DNA for the CDR3: TGTGCCAGCAGCCGACTAGCGGGGGTGGGGTATTGGCAGATCTTC.

The rearrangement links TRBV11-2 to TRBJ2-5; TRBD1 is a possible D gene (5 bases). From germline, CDR1 is SGHAT and CDR2 FQNNGV. Trimming removed 3 bases at V and 5 bases at J, with 13 bases between. The CDR3 totals 14 residues. CDR3 region: CASSFLTTAETQYF. In DNA form, the CDR3 reads TGTGCCAGCAGCTTTTTGACGACAGCCGAGACCCAGTACTTC.

As for this clonotype: The final CDR3 position lacks the conserved phenylalanine or tryptophan, pointing to a likely read error. The chain is built from TRBV11-2 and TRBJ2-5, with TRBD2 as a possible D gene (6 bases). V lost 6 bases and J lost 5, with 22 bases in between. Per the germline V gene, CDR1 is SGHAT and CDR2 is FQNNGV. This CDR3 spans 16 amino acids. The DNA for the CDR3 is TGTGCCAGCAGATCCCGGGACTCGGCCCACCCGGAGACCCAGTACTCC. This encodes CASRSRDSAHPETQYS.

For this clonotype: At one of its ends the junction is not consistent with the germline gene, which may arise from a read error. The chain joins TRBV10-3 to TRBJ1-3; no clear D gene. Germline V gene lookup returns CDR1 ENHRY and CDR2 SYGVKD. CDR3 length equals 14 residues. The CDR3 region is CVISESVSGNTTYF. The CDR3 nucleotides are TGCGTCATCAGTGAGTCAGTTTCTGGAAACACCACATATTTT.

About this clonotype: One end of the junction fails to match germline, which may point to a read error. The chain recombines TRBV11-2 with TRBJ2-7; D is ambiguous. This CDR3 has 11 amino acids. Germline assignment: CDR1 SGHAT and CDR2 FQNNGV. The CDR3 loop is CVSSPASEQLF. The CDR3 bases are TGTGTCAGCAGTCCAGCCAGTGAGCAGTTGTTC.

This clonotype has ten or more counts. The J gene is TRBJ1-2, the V gene TRBV25-1, with D hard to call. The CDR3 totals 14 residues. Per germline, CDR1 MGHDK and CDR2 SYGVNS. Trimming left V 2 bases short and J 2 bases short, with 9 bases between. CDR3 sequence (DNA): TGTGCCAGCAGTGAAGCCGCCAGAAACTATGGCTACACCTTC. This codes for CASSEAARNYGYTF.

Points on this clonotype: Likely a read error: the CDR3 ends without its conserved phenylalanine or tryptophan. The V and J genes are TRBV5-1 and TRBJ2-5, with a weak D call TRBD1 (5 bases). The germline gives CDR1 SGHRS, CDR2 YFSETQ. The CDR3 runs to 15 residues. V lost 3 bases and J 2 bases, leaving 14 bases between the germline ends. CDR3 bases: TGCGCCAGCAGCTCAGACAGAGTTGGACAAGAGACCCAGTACGTT. This translates into CASSSDRVGQETQYV.

Points on this clonotype: A read error may explain this, as a much larger clone is one base away. The rearrangement joins TRBV19 to TRBJ1-5; 7 bases map to TRBD1. Germline lookup yields CDR1 LNHDA and CDR2 SQIVND (reference sequence). This CDR3 region has 13 residues. CDR3 protein: CASTQGENQLQHF. DNA for the CDR3: TGTGCCAGTACCCAGGGGGAAAATCAGCTCCAGCATTTT.

Worth noting for this clonotype: An end of the junction differs from the germline gene, which may be a read error. This chain uses TRBV29-1 with TRBJ2-1; TRBD2 is a possible D gene (5 bases). There are 12 residues in the CDR3. Germline-derived CDR1 and CDR2 are SQVTM and ANQGSEA. The CDR3 region is CSALIDYYEQFF. The CDR3 DNA reads as TGCAGCGCCCTAATTGACTACTATGAGCAGTTCTTC.